This TCR beta chain was found in a study of early T cells in non-severe SARS-CoV-2 infection. For the study at large: Unpaired chains resulted from sequencing bulk RNA of unsorted whole blood. Study conclusions and caveats: VDJdb matching skewed toward anti-spike CD8 responses, missing private and CD4 specificities.

In the library, individual cDNA molecules carried attached unique molecular identifiers. One entry per CDR3 protein results from TCRdb running MiXCR on the 5' RACE reads. The table includes tens of thousands of distinct CDR3 sequences, roughly 9.7% detected once. This clonotype showed up many times. Its target is not known. This receptor was identified in an adult who was a healthcare worker with PCR-confirmed SARS-CoV-2 infection or an uninfected control (not recorded which). Sequenced sample: whole blood.

CDR3 DNA sequence: TGTGCCAGCAGCCCGCGCGGCGGGAGTGGGAATGAGCAGTTCTTC. It yields the protein CASSPRGGSGNEQFF. The chain is built from TRBV5-6 and TRBJ2-1; 7 positions match TRBD2. J was trimmed by 7 bases and V by 4 bases; bases with no gene match: 11. Germline V lookup: CDR1 SGHDT, CDR2 YYEEEE. The CDR3 contains 15 residues.